Listed below are T cell receptor beta chains from one sample, sequenced in a study of beta chain features in type 1 diabetes. Assay used: immunoSEQ multiplex PCR; TCRdb lists only in-frame clones, some missing. The sample includes approximately 250,000 clones, 9.6% of them seen just once. Sample: naive CD4+ T cells from blood. The receptors were sampled from a woman aged 18-35 years in good health. CDR3s include the opening cysteine and the closing phenylalanine or tryptophan. The D gene is left open where the match is weak. Only part of the rows carry a size: once, few, many, or a class if the clone is expanded.

abundance | j_gene | v_gene | len | d_gene | CDR3nt | CDR3aa
few | TRBJ2-7 | TRBV2 | 12 | TRBD1 | TGTGCCAGCGGACAGGGCACCTACGAGCAGTACTTC | CASGQGTYEQYF
few | TRBJ2-1 | TRBV27 | 17 | TRBD2 | TGTGCCAGCAGTGAAATGAGGGGACTAGCGGGTGTCAATGAGCAGTTCTTC | CASSEMRGLAGVNEQFF
once | TRBJ2-3 | TRBV6-5 | 16 | TRBD2 | TGTGCCAGCAGTTCGACTAGCGGGGCTAGCACAGATACGCAGTATTTT | CASSSTSGASTDTQYF
few | TRBJ2-7 | TRBV5-4 | 14 | TRBD1 | TGTGCCAGCAGCAAGACAGGGGATTCCTACGAGCAGTACTTC | CASSKTGDSYEQYF
. | TRBJ1-1 | TRBV18 | 14 | . | TGTGCCAGCTCACCCCGGGTCCGGGACACTGAAGCTTTCTTT | CASSPRVRDTEAFF
. | TRBJ2-7 | TRBV6-5 | 14 | TRBD2 | TGTGCCAGCAGAAGGACTAGCGGGGCCTACGAGCAGTACTTC | CASRRTSGAYEQYF
many | TRBJ1-1 | TRBV7-9 | 14 | . | TGTGCCAGCAGCTTTACGAGGCAGAACACTGAAGCTTTCTTT | CASSFTRQNTEAFF
few | TRBJ1-5 | TRBV30 | 16 | . | TGTGCCTGGAGTGTACGAGGACAGCTTAGCAATCAGCCCCAGCATTTT | CAWSVRGQLSNQPQHF
few | TRBJ1-5 | TRBV6-6 | 13 | . | TGTGCCAGCGACTCTGGGGCGACGGGTACCCAGCATTTT | CASDSGATGTQHF
few | TRBJ2-7 | TRBV7-8 | 15 | TRBD2 | TGTGCCAGCAGCGGGGTAGCGGGAGGTAGGAACGAGCAGTACTTC | CASSGVAGGRNEQYF
few | TRBJ2-1 | TRBV5-4 | 16 | TRBD2 | TGTGCCAGCAGCTTTGGTAGCGGGAGGTTCGGAAATGAGCAGTTCTTC | CASSFGSGRFGNEQFF
few | TRBJ2-7 | TRBV9 | 14 | . | TGTGCCAGCAGCGGGCCTCAGGGGTACTACGAGCAGTACTTC | CASSGPQGYYEQYF
few | TRBJ1-5 | TRBV6-1 | 15 | . | TGTGCCAGCAGTGCCCCGGCGGGCTCGGGTCAGCCCCAGCATTTT | CASSAPAGSGQPQHF
. | TRBJ1-4 | TRBV7-9 | 15 | . | TGTGCCAGCAGCACGAGGGCCGGGACTAATGAAAAACTGTTTTTT | CASSTRAGTNEKLFF
. | TRBJ1-5 | TRBV7-2 | 18 | TRBD1 | TGTGCCAGCAGCCGCCAGGAGACAGGGTTAGGAGGCAATCAGCCCCAGCATTTT | CASSRQETGLGGNQPQHF
few | TRBJ2-1 | TRBV30 | 16 | TRBD2 | TGTGCCTGGTCCGCGGGAGGGAGCGTAGTCTACAATGAGCAGTTCTTC | CAWSAGGSVVYNEQFF
. | TRBJ2-1 | TRBV11-1 | 16 | TRBD2 | TGTGCCAGCAGCTTAAGGGCTAGCGGGAGTAGGAATGAGCAGTTCTTC | CASSLRASGSRNEQFF
. | TRBJ2-1 | TRBV30 | 14 | TRBD2 | TGTGCCTGGAGTCCTAGCGGGGGGGCCGGTGTGCAGTTCTTC | CAWSPSGGAGVQFF
many | TRBJ2-7 | TRBV27 | 13 | TRBD2 | TGTGCCAGCAGTACTAGCGGGACGGGCGAGCAGTACTTC | CASSTSGTGEQYF
few | TRBJ2-7 | TRBV5-1 | 16 | TRBD2 | TGCGCCAGCAGACCTCTAGCGGGAGGGCCATTAGGCGAGCAGTACTTC | CASRPLAGGPLGEQYF
. | TRBJ1-1 | TRBV2 | 15 | . | TGTGCCAGCAGTGAAATTCGACTCTCGAACACTGAAGCTTTCTTT | CASSEIRLSNTEAFF
. | TRBJ2-2 | TRBV2 | 16 | TRBD2 | TGTGCCAGCAGTGAGAGCGGGGCACGGATCGGCGGGGAGCTGTTTTTT | CASSESGARIGGELFF
few | TRBJ1-1 | TRBV18 | 14 | TRBD1 | TGTGCCAGCTCACAACTGACCGGGACAGGGCTAGCTTTCTTT | CASSQLTGTGLAFF
. | TRBJ1-1 | TRBV11-2 | 14 | . | TGTGCCAGCAGTCGCTCCGGGGGGAGCACTGAAGCTTTCTTT | CASSRSGGSTEAFF
few | TRBJ1-2 | TRBV30 | 16 | . | TGTGCCTGGAACGGGGATGGTCTTGGAGCTAACTATGGCTACACCTTC | CAWNGDGLGANYGYTF
few | TRBJ2-1 | TRBV19 | 15 | TRBD2 | TGTGCCAGTAGTATCGAGGGGAGGGCCTTCGGTGAGCAGTTCTTC | CASSIEGRAFGEQFF
few | TRBJ2-5 | TRBV5-6 | 15 | TRBD1 | TGTGCCAGCAGCTTGGCAGGGGGCGGCCAAGAGACCCAGTACTTC | CASSLAGGGQETQYF
few | TRBJ1-4 | TRBV5-1 | 13 | . | TGCGCCAGCAGCTCGGGGGCTAATGAAAAACTGTTTTTT | CASSSGANEKLFF
. | TRBJ2-2 | TRBV9 | 15 | . | TGTGCCAGCAGCGTAGCAGCGGCGGACACCGGGGAGCTGTTTTTT | CASSVAAADTGELFF
few | TRBJ1-4 | TRBV29-1 | 13 | . | TGCAGCGGCAGGGCACCGAATAATGAAAAACTGTTTTTT | CSGRAPNNEKLFF
. | TRBJ2-3 | TRBV5-1 | 17 | TRBD2 | TGCGCCAGCAGTTTGACTAGCGATTGGCTTAGCACAGATACGCAGTATTTT | CASSLTSDWLSTDTQYF
few | TRBJ2-4 | TRBV5-1 | 14 | . | TGCGCCAGCAGCCCCACTGCTTACAAAAACATTCAGTACTTC | CASSPTAYKNIQYF
few | TRBJ2-2 | TRBV9 | 18 | TRBD2 | TGTGCCAGCAGCGCAGCCGAACCGGGACTAGCTTTTTCCGGGGAGCTGTTTTTT | CASSAAEPGLAFSGELFF
. | TRBJ1-1 | TRBV18 | 13 | . | TGTGCCAGCTCACCGACAGTGAACACTGAAGCTTTCTTT | CASSPTVNTEAFF
. | TRBJ1-1 | TRBV21-1 | 13 | . | TGTGCCAGCAGCAAAGTCGGGGGGAATGAAGCTTTCTTT | CASSKVGGNEAFF
few | TRBJ1-5 | TRBV30 | 13 | . | TGTGCCTGGGACCGTCCAGGGCTTCAGCCCCAGCATTTT | CAWDRPGLQPQHF
. | TRBJ1-4 | TRBV30 | 14 | TRBD1 | TGTGCCTGGAAGGGACAGCGGAACGAGGAAAAACTGTTTTTT | CAWKGQRNEEKLFF